Below, 27 T cell receptor beta chains from the same sample are listed, as sequenced in a study of spatial heterogeneity in lung cancer. Findings and caveats of the study: Expanded intratumoral alpha and beta TCR counts tracked tumor mutation counts.

MiXCR was run by TCRdb on the 5' RACE reads, yielding one entry per CDR3 protein. The data hold 25,000 to 30,000 distinct CDR3 sequences, with more than 5.5% observed a single time. No antigen has been assigned to these receptors. Regarding time point: sample taken at primary tumor resection. The sequences come from lung tumor tissue, collected at surgery. The receptor source for this set is a male donor with early-stage non-small cell lung cancer.

The chain combines TRBV10-2 with TRBJ2-1; a weak D match, TRBD1 (6 bases). Germline assignment: CDR1 WSHSY and CDR2 SAAADI. The V end was cut by 8 bases, the J end by 3 bases, with 8 bases between. CDR3 length: 12 residues. The CDR3 DNA follows: TGCGCCAGCGAGGGGGTCTACAATGAGCAGTTCTTC. Its protein is CASEGVYNEQFF.

The sample holds many counts of this clonotype. This chain uses TRBV7-2 with TRBJ1-2; D is unclear. This CDR3 has 14 amino acids. The V gene's germline CDR1 is SGHTA and CDR2 FQGNSA. The ends were cut back, 5 bases at V and 0 bases at J, with 10 bases in the middle. The CDR3 DNA reads as TGTGCCAGCAGCCCCTCCTCTACTAACTATGGCTACACCTTC. It codes for CASSPSSTNYGYTF.

This clonotype was counted between two and nine times. The rearrangement links TRBV20-1 to TRBJ1-2; D is possibly TRBD1 (5 bases). CDR1 DFQATT and CDR2 SNEGSKA come from the germline V gene (reference sequence). The V end was cut by 8 bases, the J end by 8 bases, with 18 bases between. CDR3 length: 12 residues. Written as DNA, the CDR3 is TGCAGTTCGTTCACCGGGACGCTCGGCTACACCTTC. It translates to CSSFTGTLGYTF.

This sequence joins TRBV20-1 and TRBJ2-2, with D hard to call. Trimming shortened V by 7 bases and J by 0 bases, and 18 bases separated the two germline ends. Germline CDR1 and CDR2: DFQATT and SNEGSKA (reference sequence). This CDR3 contains 16 residues. In DNA form, the CDR3 reads TGCAGTGTTCCTAGGTCAGCGTTAGCGAACACCGGGGAGCTGTTTTTT. It translates to CSVPRSALANTGELFF.

This clonotype was counted ten times or more. V usage is TRBV5-1 and J usage is TRBJ2-3; D not certain. Germline lookup yields CDR1 SGHRS and CDR2 YFSETQ. CDR3 length equals 17 residues. V shed 4 bases and J shed 0 bases, with 18 bases lying between them. CDR3 residues: CASSPLVSTTSTDTQYF. CDR3 nucleotide sequence: TGCGCCAGCAGCCCCCTGGTCAGTACCACTAGCACAGATACGCAGTATTTT.

This clonotype was detected a few times. The chain combines TRBV5-4 with TRBJ2-3; TRBD2 aligns across 7 bases. The CDR3 extends over 15 amino acids. The V segment lost 2 bases and the J segment 3 bases; nucleotides outside the gene matches: 6. Germline CDR1 and CDR2: SGHNT and YYREEE (reference sequence). The DNA of the CDR3 is TGTGCCAGCAGCTTTGCCGGACTAGGAACAGATACGCAGTATTTT. Translated, it gives CASSFAGLGTDTQYF. The full variable domain, in which reference TRBV5-4 and TRBJ2-3 provide the parts outside the CDR3, is ETGVTQSPTHLIKTRGQQVTLRCSSQSGHNTVSWYQQALGQGPQFIFQYYREEENGRGNFPPRFSGLQFPNYSSELNVNALELDDSALYLCASSFAGLGTDTQYFGPGTRLTVL.

This clonotype occurred a few times. This chain uses TRBV20-1 with TRBJ1-5; no clear D. The CDR3 consists of 13 residues. Trimming stripped 2 bases from V and 7 bases from J, with 12 bases between. The germline V gene has CDR1 DFQATT and CDR2 SNEGSKA (reference sequence). The CDR3 spells CSARSGFDQPQHF. The CDR3 DNA reads TGCAGTGCTAGATCCGGGTTTGACCAGCCCCAGCATTTT.

This clonotype was detected a few times. The rearrangement links TRBV7-8 to TRBJ2-1; 11 bases are shared with TRBD2. The CDR3 length is 16 residues. CDR1 and CDR2 (germline): SGHVS, FQNEAQ. V was pared by 5 bases and J by 4 bases, with 7 bases of the junction left unmatched. The CDR3 sequence is CASSPVASGGYNEQFF. CDR3 bases: TGTGCCAGCAGCCCCGTGGCTAGCGGGGGGTACAATGAGCAGTTCTTC.

This clonotype came up many times. J is TRBJ1-2 and V is TRBV28; 9 nucleotides align to TRBD1. CDR3 length: 17 residues. Germline values: CDR1 MDHEN, CDR2 SYDVKM. V shed 8 bases and J 4 bases; nucleotides not matched to a gene: 17. CDR3 sequence: CASQDRGEEGTIYGYTF. CDR3 nucleotide sequence: TGTGCCAGCCAAGACAGGGGGGAAGAAGGGACGATCTATGGCTACACCTTC.

Many counts were recorded for this clonotype. V usage is TRBV5-4 and J usage is TRBJ2-1; weak D call: TRBD2 (6 bases). The CDR3 loop spans 15 amino acids. Trimming removed 0 bases at V and 1 base at J, with 8 bases between. Germline V gene lookup returns CDR1 SGHNT and CDR2 YYREEE (reference sequence). CDR3 region: CASSLGLESYNEQFF. For the CDR3, the DNA is TGTGCCAGCAGCTTGGGACTAGAGTCCTACAATGAGCAGTTCTTC.

This clonotype was observed once. The rearrangement joins TRBV5-1 to TRBJ2-5; D may be TRBD1 or TRBD2 (6 bases each). CDR3 length equals 15 residues. Germline CDR1 and CDR2: SGHRS and YFSETQ. V shed 4 bases and J shed 2 bases, with 15 bases lying between them. The CDR3 DNA sequence: TGCGCCAGCAGCCCGGGGGCATGGGAGCAAGAGACCCAGTACTTC. It is translated as CASSPGAWEQETQYF. The whole variable domain, filled in from reference TRBV5-1 and TRBJ2-5, reads KAGVTQTPRYLIKTRGQQVTLSCSPISGHRSVSWYQQTPGQGLQFLFEYFSETQRNKGNFPGRFSGRQFSNSRSEMNVSTLELGDSALYLCASSPGAWEQETQYFGPGTRLLVL.

The chain combines TRBV7-2 with TRBJ1-5; D not certain. V lost 2 bases and J 5 bases, leaving 13 bases between the germline ends. CDR3 size: 15 residues. Germline V gives CDR1 SGHTA, CDR2 FQGNSA. CDR3: CASSLRPLSDQPQHF. CDR3 nucleotide sequence: TGTGCCAGCAGCTTAAGGCCCCTCTCGGATCAGCCCCAGCATTTT.

In this sample, this clonotype turned up many times. This sequence joins TRBV7-9 and TRBJ1-1; perhaps TRBD1 as D (5 bases). The germline V gene encodes CDR1 SEHNR and CDR2 FQNEAQ (reference sequence). The CDR3 extends over 12 amino acids. Trimming pared 0 bases from V and 8 bases from J, leaving 7 bases between. CDR3 loop: CASSLAPGEAFF. DNA of the CDR3: TGTGCCAGCAGCTTAGCCCCAGGGGAAGCTTTCTTT.

At least ten counts were recorded for this clonotype. This chain uses TRBV7-8 with TRBJ2-7; unclear D gene. Germline V gives CDR1 SGHVS, CDR2 FQNEAQ. There are 14 residues in the CDR3. Trimming pared 1 base from V and 1 base from J, leaving 8 bases between. CDR3 region: CASSLDPMSYEQYF. The DNA of the CDR3 is TGTGCCAGCAGCTTAGACCCGATGTCCTACGAGCAGTACTTC.

Ten or more counts support this clonotype. The chain has TRBV5-4 and TRBJ2-1; tentative D call: TRBD1 (6 bases). The germline V gene encodes CDR1 SGHNT and CDR2 YYREEE (reference sequence). There are 15 residues in the CDR3. V was clipped by 0 bases and J by 3 bases, with 10 bases between them. The CDR3: CASSLAGAVYNEQFF. CDR3 sequence (DNA): TGTGCCAGCAGCTTGGCAGGGGCTGTCTACAATGAGCAGTTCTTC. Drawing the rest from reference TRBV5-4 and TRBJ2-1, the complete variable domain is ETGVTQSPTHLIKTRGQQVTLRCSSQSGHNTVSWYQQALGQGPQFIFQYYREEENGRGNFPPRFSGLQFPNYSSELNVNALELDDSALYLCASSLAGAVYNEQFFGPGTRLTVL.

This clonotype has at least ten counts. V and J are TRBV5-1 and TRBJ2-1, with D unclear. V was trimmed by 0 bases and J by 6 bases, leaving 7 bases between them. CDR1 and CDR2 from the germline V gene are SGHRS and YFSETQ. This CDR3 spans 13 amino acids. CDR3 region: CASSLGGANEQFF. CDR3 bases: TGCGCCAGCAGCTTGGGGGGTGCCAATGAGCAGTTCTTC.

This clonotype appeared once. This chain joins TRBV9 and TRBJ1-1, with D tentatively TRBD1 (6 bases). V shed 0 bases and J shed 4 bases, with 13 bases lying between them. Germline assignment: CDR1 SGDLS and CDR2 YYNGEE. CDR3 length equals 15 residues. The CDR3, as DNA: TGTGCCAGCAGCGTAGCCCCCCAGGGGCCCACTGAAGCTTTCTTT. This sequence encodes CASSVAPQGPTEAFF.

This clonotype was recorded at least ten times. This chain links TRBV10-3 with TRBJ2-5; 9 bases match TRBD2. The CDR3 spans 17 residues. Germline values: CDR1 ENHRY, CDR2 SYGVKD. Trimming cost V 3 bases and J 3 bases; bases outside gene matches: 11. CDR3 nucleotides: TGTGCCATCAGTGATTGGGAGAATAGCGGGGGAAAAGAGACCCAGTACTTC. Translated: CAISDWENSGGKETQYF.

This clonotype has a count of ten or more. The rearrangement uses TRBV11-2 and TRBJ2-1; TRBD1 agrees at 7 bases. CDR1 SGHAT and CDR2 FQNNGV come from the germline V gene. The CDR3 totals 12 residues. Trimming cost V 5 bases and J 9 bases; bases outside gene matches: 4. In DNA, the CDR3 is TGTGCCAGCAGCCAGACAGGGAGTGAGCAGTTCTTC. Amino acids: CASSQTGSEQFF.

V gene TRBV28 combines with J gene TRBJ1-2; D possibly corresponds to TRBD1 (5 bases). Trimming took 6 bases from V and 8 from J, leaving 13 bases between them. The length of the CDR3 is 12 residues. In germline, CDR1 is MDHEN, CDR2 SYDVKM. In DNA, the CDR3 is TGTGCCAGCAGCGCAGACAGATTCGGCTACACCTTC. Translating gives CASSADRFGYTF.

This clonotype is labeled as medium-sized. This chain joins TRBV4-2 and TRBJ2-5; 9 positions match TRBD1. V was pared by 3 bases and J by 3 bases, with 2 bases of the junction left unmatched. The germline V gene encodes CDR1 LGHNA and CDR2 YNFKEQ. The CDR3 totals 14 residues. CDR3: CASSHRTGEETQYF. CDR3 DNA sequence: TGTGCCAGCAGCCATCGGACAGGGGAAGAGACCCAGTACTTC.

This clonotype was found many times. The V call is TRBV4-2, the J call TRBJ1-1; D is perhaps TRBD1 (5 bases). The CDR3 has 14 residues. Between the trimmed V and J ends, which lost 2 bases and 1 base, there was a span of 8 bases. Germline V lookup: CDR1 LGHNA, CDR2 YNFKEQ. The CDR3 region is CASSQSQGNTEAFF. In DNA, the CDR3 is TGTGCCAGCAGCCAAAGTCAGGGGAACACTGAAGCTTTCTTT.

This clonotype was seen many times. CDR3 region: CSASLLGAGASYGYTF. CDR3 sequence (DNA): TGCAGTGCTAGCCTCCTAGGGGCGGGGGCGAGCTATGGCTACACCTTC. The genes are TRBV20-1 and TRBJ1-2; tentative D call: TRBD1 (6 bases). This CDR3 has 16 amino acids. Germline-derived CDR1 and CDR2 are DFQATT and SNEGSKA (reference sequence). V was cut by 3 bases and J by 4 bases, with 21 bases left in between.

This clonotype showed up many times. The rearrangement uses TRBV6-5 and TRBJ1-1; D remains ambiguous. V dropped 4 bases and J dropped 1 base, with 13 bases sitting between them. This CDR3 has 15 amino acids. Germline V gene sequence: CDR1 MNHEY, CDR2 SVGAGI. The CDR3 reads CASSSRSNGNTEAFF. CDR3 in DNA: TGTGCCAGCAGTTCAAGGTCCAACGGGAACACTGAAGCTTTCTTT.

This clonotype was picked up a small number of times. The rearrangement links TRBV4-2 to TRBJ2-7; 9 bases map to TRBD1. The CDR3 spans 15 residues. Germline V lookup: CDR1 LGHNA, CDR2 YNFKEQ. V lost 3 bases to trimming and J lost 4 bases; unmatched junction nucleotides: 7. Here the CDR3 DNA reads TGTGCCAGCAGCCAGGAAACAGGGGGCACGTACGAGCAGTACTTC. Protein product: CASSQETGGTYEQYF.

In its sample, this clonotype was seen many times. V usage is TRBV6-2 or TRBV6-3 and J usage is TRBJ1-2; 7 bases map to TRBD1. This CDR3 comprises 13 residues. Germline CDR1 and CDR2: MNHEY and SVGEGT. The V and J ends lost 11 bases and 2 bases, in that order; junction bases with no gene match: 8. The CDR3 DNA reads as TGTGCCGCACGACAGGGCCGGAACTATGGCTACACCTTC. Protein product: CAARQGRNYGYTF.

V usage is TRBV28 and J usage is TRBJ1-5; TRBD1 agrees at 7 bases. The V gene's germline CDR1 is MDHEN and CDR2 SYDVKM. This CDR3 is 16 amino acids long. V lost 6 bases to trimming and J lost 2 bases; unmatched junction nucleotides: 10. The CDR3 DNA reads as TGTGCCAGCAGCTCTTTCACAGGGGTCGGCAATCAGCCCCAGCATTTT. Encoded protein: CASSSFTGVGNQPQHF.